Below, 25 T cell receptor beta chains from the same sample are listed, as sequenced in a study of CD8 T cells in ankylosing spondylitis. Study-level points and caveats: Seemingly characteristic of ankylosing spondylitis blood was a TCR beta motif consisting of roughly 8 highly homologous variants.

Which antigens these TCRs recognize remains unknown. TCRdb fed the 5' RACE reads into MiXCR, producing one record per CDR3 protein. The repertoire has 330,000 or so distinct CDR3 sequences, 6.5% to 10% of them found once; the top ten carry about 15%. Sequenced input: blood, either unsorted or a sorted T cell fraction (not recorded which). Receptors originate from a male donor with ankylosing spondylitis.

This clonotype came up a few times. This CDR3 reads CASSDRGVAGANVLTF. CDR3 in DNA: TGTGCCAGCAGTGACAGGGGTGTGGCTGGGGCCAACGTCCTGACTTTC. The chain uses TRBV6-1 and TRBJ2-6, with D tentatively TRBD1 (6 bases). V was shortened by 3 bases and J by 2 bases, with 11 bases between the two germline ends. CDR3 size: 16 residues. CDR1 and CDR2 from the germline V gene are MNHNS and SASEGT.

This clonotype was seen a handful of times. This chain uses TRBV20-1 with TRBJ2-1, with 13 positions matching TRBD2. J was trimmed by 1 base and V by 6 bases; bases with no gene match: 15. This CDR3 contains 19 residues. CDR1 DFQATT and CDR2 SNEGSKA come from the germline V gene (reference sequence). The CDR3 sequence: CSAIRPGLAGRSSYNEQFF. CDR3 in DNA: TGCAGTGCCATAAGACCGGGACTAGCGGGACGCTCTTCCTACAATGAGCAGTTCTTC.

This chain links TRBV27 with TRBJ2-5; 7 nucleotides match TRBD2. CDR1 is MNHEY, CDR2 SMNVEV, per germline (reference sequence). J lost 4 bases, V lost 5 bases, and 4 bases had no gene match. The CDR3 sequence is 13 residues long. The CDR3 loop is CASSQERGETQYF. Here the CDR3 DNA reads TGTGCCAGCAGTCAGGAGCGGGGAGAGACCCAGTACTTC.

This clonotype has at least ten counts. The rearrangement uses TRBV28 and TRBJ2-7; D assignment may be TRBD1 or TRBD2 (5 bases each). CDR1 is MDHEN, CDR2 SYDVKM, per germline. Trimming cost V 5 bases and J 7 bases, with 21 bases left between them. The CDR3 length is 15 residues. CDR3 loop: CASSPPSRGDREQYF. DNA for the CDR3: TGTGCCAGCAGTCCTCCATCCCGGGGCGATCGAGAGCAGTACTTC.

This clonotype has a count of ten or more. The CDR3 loop reads CASSAGVEQYF. The CDR3 DNA sequence: TGTGCCAGCAGTGCGGGGGTCGAGCAGTACTTC. The rearrangement joins TRBV12-3 or TRBV12-4 to TRBJ2-7, with 7 positions matching TRBD2. Trimming removed 5 bases from V and 6 bases from J; junction bases left unmatched: 1. The CDR3 is 11 residues long.

In this sample, this clonotype turned up a few times. This chain uses TRBV7-9 with TRBJ2-2; no reliable D call. V lost 1 base to trimming and J lost 6 bases, with 6 bases between them. The CDR3 loop spans 13 amino acids. Germline values: CDR1 SEHNR, CDR2 FQNEAQ (reference sequence). The CDR3 DNA sequence: TGTGCCAGCAGCTTAGATCCGGCCGGGGAGCTGTTTTTT. Amino acid sequence: CASSLDPAGELFF.

This chain connects TRBV27 to TRBJ2-1; 14 nucleotides line up with TRBD2. The germline V gene has CDR1 MNHEY and CDR2 SMNVEV (reference sequence). Unmatched junction bases numbered 15, after V lost 5 bases and J lost 6 bases. The CDR3 runs to 19 residues. Here the CDR3 DNA reads TGTGCCAGCAGTCTACGGGACATAACCGGGACTAGCGGGAGCAATGAGCAGTTCTTC. Encoded protein: CASSLRDITGTSGSNEQFF.

Many counts were recorded for this clonotype. DNA for the CDR3: TGTGCCAGCAGCTTAATGACTCGGAGCTACGAGCAGTACTTC. Amino acid sequence: CASSLMTRSYEQYF. This rearrangement joins TRBV7-6 to TRBJ2-7; D remains unclear. This CDR3 has 14 amino acids. V shed 2 bases and J shed 3 bases, with 11 bases lying between them. Per the germline V gene, CDR1 is SGHVS and CDR2 is FNYEAQ.

The chain links TRBV20-1 to TRBJ1-6, with a tentative D call TRBD1 (5 bases). CDR1 DFQATT and CDR2 SNEGSKA come from the germline V gene (reference sequence). The V gene lost 6 bases and the J gene lost 0 bases, with 12 bases spanning the gap. This CDR3 has 15 amino acids. CDR3 bases: TGCAGTGCAAGACAGAGGAGCTCCTATAATTCACCCCTCCACTTT. Protein: CSARQRSSYNSPLHF.

This clonotype has a handful of counts. The chain combines TRBV3-1 with TRBJ2-7; the D is unclear. The CDR3 is 13 amino acids. The V end was cut by 4 bases, the J end by 5 bases, with 12 bases between. CDR1 is LGHDT and CDR2 is YNNKEL in the germline V gene (reference sequence). The CDR3 DNA is TGTGCCAGCAGCCGGATTAGGGCCCACGAGCAGTACTTC. Protein product: CASSRIRAHEQYF.

This chain joins TRBV3-1 and TRBJ2-3; perhaps TRBD1 as D (5 bases). Germline V gene data show CDR1 as LGHDT and CDR2 as YNNKEL (reference sequence). The CDR3 runs 16 residues. V was shortened by 1 base and J by 2 bases, with 13 bases between the two germline ends. In DNA form, the CDR3 reads TGTGCCAGCAGCCAAGGGGCGACAGTAGCCACAGATACGCAGTATTTT. It yields the protein CASSQGATVATDTQYF.

This clonotype was seen only a few times. The CDR3 DNA is TGCGCCAGCAGCTTGCGGACTAGCGCCAGGGTCAGCACAGATACGCAGTATTTT. Translation: CASSLRTSARVSTDTQYF. The chain employs TRBV5-1 and TRBJ2-3; 9 positions agree with TRBD2. J was trimmed by 0 bases and V by 1 base; bases with no gene match: 9. This CDR3 spans 18 amino acids. The germline CDR1 and CDR2 sequences are SGHRS and YFSETQ.

This clonotype was counted only a few times. This chain connects TRBV20-1 to TRBJ1-3; D gene uncertain. The germline V and J ends were trimmed by 5 bases and 0 bases, with 14 bases remaining between them. CDR3 length: 15 residues. The germline V gene encodes CDR1 DFQATT and CDR2 SNEGSKA (reference sequence). CDR3 region: CSAATRWSSGNTIYF. The CDR3 DNA is TGCAGTGCTGCCACCAGGTGGAGCTCTGGAAACACCATATATTTT.

This clonotype was counted at least ten times. The V and J genes are TRBV10-3 and TRBJ2-2; no reliable D call. V shed 6 bases and J shed 6 bases, with 5 bases lying between them. Germline lookup yields CDR1 ENHRY and CDR2 SYGVKD. The CDR3 covers 11 residues. DNA of the CDR3: TGTGCCATCAGCATCGCCGGGGAGCTGTTTTTT. This translates into CAISIAGELFF.

This clonotype turned up a few times. The rearrangement joins TRBV18 to TRBJ2-3, with D perhaps TRBD1 (6 bases). The CDR3 sequence is 16 residues long. Per the germline V gene, CDR1 is KGHSH and CDR2 is LQKENI. The germline V and J ends were trimmed by 4 bases and 0 bases, with 14 bases remaining between them. The chain's CDR3 is CASSLRQAGSTDTQYF. The CDR3 DNA reads TGTGCCAGCTCACTCAGACAGGCGGGCAGCACAGATACGCAGTATTTT. Full variable domain (missing parts from reference TRBV18 and TRBJ2-3): NAGVMQNPRHLVRRRGQEARLRCSPMKGHSHVYWYRQLPEEGLKFMVYLQKENIIDESGMPKERFSAEFPKEGPSILRIQQVVRGDSAAYFCASSLRQAGSTDTQYFGPGTRLTVL.

The sample holds a few counts of this clonotype. The V and J genes are TRBV5-1 and TRBJ2-1; D remains unclear. V lost 0 bases and J 6 bases, leaving 7 bases between the germline ends. CDR1 is SGHRS and CDR2 is YFSETQ in the germline V gene. CDR3 length equals 13 residues. CDR3: CASSLGDINEQFF. The DNA of the CDR3 is TGCGCCAGCAGCTTGGGAGATATCAATGAGCAGTTCTTC.

V is TRBV9 and J is TRBJ2-1; no clear D gene. The CDR3 extends over 14 amino acids. Germline values: CDR1 SGDLS, CDR2 YYNGEE. Trimming cost V 3 bases and J 7 bases, with 14 bases left between them. The CDR3 is CASSAGVYGNEQFF. The CDR3 region has the DNA TGTGCCAGCAGCGCCGGCGTCTATGGTAATGAGCAGTTCTTC.

The chain joins TRBV4-1 to TRBJ2-1; D might be TRBD1 or TRBD2, each matching 5 bases. The CDR3 is made up of 15 amino acids. The germline V and J ends were trimmed by 1 base and 3 bases, with 10 bases remaining between them. CDR1 and CDR2 (germline): MGHRA, YSYEKL. CDR3 DNA: TGCGCCAGCAGCCAAGTGGGACCAATCTACAATGAGCAGTTCTTC. Protein product: CASSQVGPIYNEQFF.

This clonotype was picked up a small number of times. This chain connects TRBV7-2 to TRBJ2-3; 12 bases align to TRBD2. CDR1 SGHTA and CDR2 FQGNSA come from the germline V gene. This CDR3 is built from 16 residues. Losses at the gene ends were 3 bases for V and 4 bases for J; bases not matched to a gene: 5. The CDR3 loop reads CASSFLSSGRADTQYF. CDR3 nucleotides: TGTGCCAGCAGCTTCCTATCTAGCGGGAGGGCAGATACGCAGTATTTT.

This clonotype was found a few times. The chain links TRBV5-1 to TRBJ2-7; D might be TRBD2 (6 bases). The CDR3 contains 13 residues. Germline V gene lookup returns CDR1 SGHRS and CDR2 YFSETQ. Deletions cut 4 bases from V and 4 bases from J, with 12 bases between. CDR3 DNA: TGCGCCAGCAGCCGGGACTCAGGATACGAGCAGTACTTC. Protein sequence: CASSRDSGYEQYF.

This clonotype was observed many times. The rearrangement uses TRBV4-2 and TRBJ2-1; weak D call: TRBD1 (6 bases). The CDR3 totals 15 residues. Looked up from germline, CDR1 is LGHNA and CDR2 is YNFKEQ. V dropped 2 bases and J dropped 7 bases, with 15 bases sitting between them. The CDR3 spells CASSQPGQSGNEQFF. DNA of the CDR3: TGTGCCAGCAGCCAACCGGGACAATCGGGGAATGAGCAGTTCTTC.

This sequence joins TRBV28 and TRBJ2-7, with D perhaps TRBD1 or TRBD2 (6 bases each). V was shortened by 6 bases and J by 5 bases, with 14 bases between the two germline ends. CDR3 length: 13 residues. Germline CDR1 reads MDHEN; CDR2 reads SYDVKM. The CDR3 coding sequence is TGTGCCAGCAGACCCACGGGGGCCCACGAGCAGTACTTC. The encoded protein is CASRPTGAHEQYF.

The V call is TRBV11-3, the J call TRBJ2-7; 11 bases align to TRBD2. CDR3 length: 15 residues. Germline lookup yields CDR1 SGHNT and CDR2 YENEEA. V gave up 6 bases and J gave up 6 bases; unmatched junction bases: 10. As DNA, the CDR3 is TGTGCCAGCAGTCCACTAGCGGGAGCCCCTCTCGAGCAGTACTTC. Translating it yields CASSPLAGAPLEQYF. Together with reference TRBV11-3 and TRBJ2-7, the CDR3 gives the full variable domain: EAGVVQSPRYKIIEKKQPVAFWCNPISGHNTLYWYLQNLGQGPELLIRYENEEAVDDSQLPKDRFSAERLKGVDSTLKIQPAELGDSAVYLCASSPLAGAPLEQYFGPGTRLTVT.

This clonotype was recorded many times. The genes are TRBV7-9 and TRBJ2-4; tentative D call: TRBD1 (5 bases). The CDR3 has 15 amino acids. With 9 bases removed from V and 1 base from J, the gap between germline ends came to 16 bases. Germline loops: CDR1 SEHNR, CDR2 FQNEAQ (reference sequence). This chain's CDR3 is CASSPGRVAKNIQYF. The CDR3 DNA is TGTGCCAGTTCTCCGGGCAGGGTTGCCAAAAACATTCAGTACTTC.

This clonotype was observed a handful of times. The chain links TRBV27 to TRBJ2-7; 8 bases fit TRBD1. The germline CDR1 and CDR2 sequences are MNHEY and SMNVEV (reference sequence). The V gene end was trimmed by 3 bases and the J gene end by 1 base; junction bases not matched to a gene: 2. The CDR3 contains 14 residues. The CDR3 bases are TGTGCCAGCAGTTTCGGACAGGGTTCCTACGAGCAGTACTTC. Its translation is CASSFGQGSYEQYF.